This T cell receptor beta chain is from a study of CD8 T cells in ankylosing spondylitis (dated by TCRdb to about 2017). About the study as a whole: The study set out to find disease-linked TCR variants by profiling T cell receptor beta repertoires in ankylosing spondylitis patients and healthy donors. The full study cohort was made up of 20 to 25 ankylosing spondylitis patients and roughly 98 healthy donors. Peripheral blood was sampled, and synovial fluid was also collected from ankylosing spondylitis patients.

Sequencing instrument: Illumina HiSeq 2500. Quantitative 5'-RACE with molecular barcodes was the method used to prepare the TCR beta libraries. The paper's processing steps were these. A new computational method based on a probabilistic model of VDJ rearrangement was used to identify disease-linked TCR variants. TCRdb reprocessing: public reads trimmed at Q25 with fastp, clones called with MiXCR, in-frame beta chains kept. Rows with a matching CDR3 protein are joined into one entry that keeps the most common DNA and genes. These V and J calls derive from TCRdb rather than the authors' analysis. For this sample there are fewer than 550,000 distinct CDR3 sequences; 5.3% appear just once. The ten largest clones add up to roughly 3.3% of the sample. The paper as a whole reports these results and caveats: The disease-linked clones had a CD8+ phenotype and were found at relatively low frequencies in peripheral blood. The disease-linked clones were reported as significantly enriched in matched synovial fluid samples from ankylosing spondylitis patients. Some motif variants had previously been reported in the synovial fluid and blood of reactive arthritis patients, which suggests shared mechanisms of disease initiation. A TCR beta motif made up of several highly homologous amino acid variants appeared to be characteristic of blood from ankylosing spondylitis patients.

This clonotype was seen repeatedly, ten times or more. This clone's antigen is unknown. Base quality data are lacking; no much larger clone is found one base away. V is reduced by 5 bases and J by 2 bases, leaving a spacing of 12 bases between them. The CDR3 covers 14 residues, taking in both the cysteine and the phenylalanine. The retained sequence is limited to the CDR3, 42 bases, with the frame set at the first base. The clonotype comes from a male donor with ankylosing spondylitis. The sequence joins TRBV12-3 or TRBV12-4 to TRBJ2-5; TRBD1 is a possible D gene, resting on 6 matching bases. The sample consisted of blood, either unsorted or a sorted T cell fraction (not recorded which). CDR3 reads: CASSLWTEQETQYF. In nucleotide form, the sequence is TGTGCCAGCAGTCTATGGACAGAGCAAGAGACCCAGTACTTC.